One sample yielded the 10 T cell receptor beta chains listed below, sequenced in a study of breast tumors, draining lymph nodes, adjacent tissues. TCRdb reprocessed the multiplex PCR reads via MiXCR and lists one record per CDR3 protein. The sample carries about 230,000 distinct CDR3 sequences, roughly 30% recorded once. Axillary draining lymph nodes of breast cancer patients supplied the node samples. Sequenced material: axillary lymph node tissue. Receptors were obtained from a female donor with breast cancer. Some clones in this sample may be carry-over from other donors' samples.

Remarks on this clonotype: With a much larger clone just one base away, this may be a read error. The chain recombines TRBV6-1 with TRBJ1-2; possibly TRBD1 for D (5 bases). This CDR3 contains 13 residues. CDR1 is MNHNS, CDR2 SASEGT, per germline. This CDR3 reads CAGSEARGGGYTF. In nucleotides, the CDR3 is TGTGCCGGCAGTGAAGCGCGGGGGGGTGGCTACACCTTC.

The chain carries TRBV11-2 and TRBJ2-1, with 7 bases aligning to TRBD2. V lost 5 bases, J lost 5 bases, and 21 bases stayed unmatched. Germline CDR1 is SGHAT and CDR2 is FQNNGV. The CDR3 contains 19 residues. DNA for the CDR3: TGTGCCAGCAGCACCACCTCTCCCTGGAAGCGGGGTCCCCACAATGAGCAGTTCTTC. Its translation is CASSTTSPWKRGPHNEQFF. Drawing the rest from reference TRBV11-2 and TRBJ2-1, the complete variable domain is EAGVAQSPRYKIIEKRQSVAFWCNPISGHATLYWYQQILGQGPKLLIQFQNNGVVDDSQLPKDRFSAERLKGVDSTLKIQPAKLEDSAVYLCASSTTSPWKRGPHNEQFFGPGTRLTVL.

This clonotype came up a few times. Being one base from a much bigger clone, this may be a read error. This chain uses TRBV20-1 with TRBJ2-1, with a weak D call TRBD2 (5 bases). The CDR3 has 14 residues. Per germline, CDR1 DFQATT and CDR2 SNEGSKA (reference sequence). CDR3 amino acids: CSARAGTSYTEQFF. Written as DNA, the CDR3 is TGCAGTGCTAGAGCGGGAACCTCCTACACTGAGCAGTTCTTC.

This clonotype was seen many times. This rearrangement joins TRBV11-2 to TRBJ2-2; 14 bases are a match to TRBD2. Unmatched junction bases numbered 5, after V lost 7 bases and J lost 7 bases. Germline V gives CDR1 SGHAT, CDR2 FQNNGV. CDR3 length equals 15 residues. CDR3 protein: CASKRTSGGFGELFF. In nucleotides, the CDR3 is TGTGCCAGCAAGAGGACTAGCGGGGGGTTCGGGGAGCTGTTTTTT.

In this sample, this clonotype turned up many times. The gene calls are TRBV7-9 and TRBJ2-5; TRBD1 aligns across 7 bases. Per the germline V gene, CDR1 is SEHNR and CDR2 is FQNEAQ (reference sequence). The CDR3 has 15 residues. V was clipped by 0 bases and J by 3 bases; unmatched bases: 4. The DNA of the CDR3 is TGTGCCAGCAGCTTAGCGTGGCAGGGGGAAGAGACCCAGTACTTC. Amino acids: CASSLAWQGEETQYF.

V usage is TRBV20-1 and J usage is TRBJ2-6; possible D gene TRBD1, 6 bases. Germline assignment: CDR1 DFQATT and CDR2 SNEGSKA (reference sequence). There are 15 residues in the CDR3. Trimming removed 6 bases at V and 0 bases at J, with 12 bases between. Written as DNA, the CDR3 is TGCAGTGCAAGACAGGACAGCTCTGGGGCCAACGTCCTGACTTTC. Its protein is CSARQDSSGANVLTF.

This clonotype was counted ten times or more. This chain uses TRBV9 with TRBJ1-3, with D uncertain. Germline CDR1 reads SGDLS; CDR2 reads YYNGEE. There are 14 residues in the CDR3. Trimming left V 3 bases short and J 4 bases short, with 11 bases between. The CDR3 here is CASSGGPGGNTIYF. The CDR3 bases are TGTGCCAGCAGCGGAGGACCTGGGGGAAACACCATATATTTT.

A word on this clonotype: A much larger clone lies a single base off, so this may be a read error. The CDR3 loop is CASSGAPGGGYEQHF. DNA of the CDR3: TGTGCCAGCAGCGGGGCCCCGGGAGGTGGGTACGAGCAGCACTTC. J is TRBJ2-7 and V is TRBV7-7; 7 nucleotides line up with TRBD2. The CDR3 spans 15 residues. Germline V CDR1 and CDR2: SSHAT, FNYEAQ (reference sequence).

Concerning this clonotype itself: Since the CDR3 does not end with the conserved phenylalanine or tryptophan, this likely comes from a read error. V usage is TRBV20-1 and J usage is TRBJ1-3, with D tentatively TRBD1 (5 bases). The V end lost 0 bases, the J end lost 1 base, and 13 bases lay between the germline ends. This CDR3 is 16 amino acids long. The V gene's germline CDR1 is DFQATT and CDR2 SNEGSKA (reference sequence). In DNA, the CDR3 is TGCAGTGCTAGAGAGATGGGCAGGGTGTCTGGAAACACCATATATTAT. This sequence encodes CSAREMGRVSGNTIYY.

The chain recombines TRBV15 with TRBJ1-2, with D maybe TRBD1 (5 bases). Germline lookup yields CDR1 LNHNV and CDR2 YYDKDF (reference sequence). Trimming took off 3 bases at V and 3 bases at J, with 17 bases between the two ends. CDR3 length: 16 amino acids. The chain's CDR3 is CATSSSRLVGDYGYTF. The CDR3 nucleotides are TGTGCCACCAGCAGCTCGCGGTTAGTAGGGGACTATGGCTACACCTTC.